The rows below give T cell receptor beta chains drawn from one sample of a study of OX40 agonist ivuxolimab in advanced cancers. Only in-frame clones appear in the TCRdb table, and some are missing; sequencing was by immunoSEQ multiplex PCR. This table has about 55,000 clones, roughly 86% appearing once. The material sequenced was CD4+ or CD8+ T cells sorted from blood, taken in a trial of the OX40 agonist ivuxolimab. Every receptor here comes from an adult with an advanced solid tumor such as melanoma, head and neck, liver or kidney cancer. The CDR3 runs from the conserved cysteine through the conserved F or W. A D gene is named only where the DNA matches it firmly. Rows give clone size only sometimes, using once, few, many, or a class for an expanded clone.

v_call	d_call	cdr3_length	j_call	clone_size	cdr3_aa	cdr3_nt
TRBV7-2	NA	17	TRBJ2-6	NA	CASSKTGSPQVANVLTF	TGTGCCAGCAGCAAAACGGGTAGCCCACAGGTGGCCAACGTCCTGACTTTC
TRBV7-9	NA	14	TRBJ1-2	NA	CASSPGGGYYGYTF	TGTGCCAGCAGCCCCGGGGGCGGTTACTATGGCTACACCTTC
TRBV19	TRBD2	15	TRBJ2-7	NA	CASSTYGLVSYEQYF	TGTGCCAGTAGTACCTACGGACTAGTTAGCTACGAGCAGTACTTC
TRBV7-2	NA	13	TRBJ2-5	NA	CASSGGAQETQYF	TGTGCCAGCAGCGGGGGGGCACAAGAGACCCAGTACTTC
TRBV9	TRBD1	14	TRBJ1-2	NA	CASSGTGVFDGYTF	TGTGCCAGCAGCGGGACAGGGGTGTTCGATGGCTACACCTTC
TRBV7-3	TRBD1	13	TRBJ1-1	NA	CASSRQGRTEAFF	TGTGCCAGCAGCCGACAGGGTCGGACTGAAGCTTTCTTT
TRBV19	NA	12	TRBJ1-2	NA	CASSTSGYGYTF	TGTGCCAGTAGCACATCAGGTTACGGCTACACCTTC
TRBV27	NA	13	TRBJ2-1	NA	CASSLGVRWHKFF	TGTGCCAGCAGTTTGGGGGTTCGGTGGCATAAGTTCTTC
TRBV11-2	TRBD2	18	TRBJ2-3	NA	CASSKPSGRIIGADTQYF	TGTGCCAGCAGCAAACCTAGCGGGAGGATTATAGGGGCAGATACGCAGTATTTT
TRBV21-1	NA	16	TRBJ2-2	NA	CASSPRGHRNTGELFF	TGTGCCAGCAGTCCCAGGGGACATAGGAACACCGGGGAGCTGTTTTTT
TRBV27	NA	14	TRBJ1-1	NA	CATFGVGRPTEAFF	TGTGCCACTTTTGGTGTGGGCAGGCCGACTGAAGCTTTCTTT
TRBV5-1	NA	13	TRBJ2-1	NA	CASSPRGGNEQFF	TGCGCCAGCAGCCCGAGGGGTGGCAATGAGCAGTTCTTC
TRBV28	NA	14	TRBJ1-5	once	CASSTGLSNQPQHF	TGTGCCAGCAGTACCGGACTTAGCAATCAGCCCCAGCATTTT
TRBV7-2	TRBD1	13	TRBJ2-1	once	CANRGQGKAEQFF	TGTGCCAACAGGGGGCAGGGGAAGGCTGAGCAGTTCTTC
TRBV4-3	NA	14	TRBJ2-3	once	CASSQDGDTDTQYF	TGCGCCAGCAGCCAAGATGGGGACACAGATACGCAGTATTTT
TRBV28	TRBD2	13	TRBJ2-1	NA	CASSPSGGNEQFF	TGTGCCAGCAGCCCTAGCGGTGGCAATGAGCAGTTCTTC
TRBV7-2	NA	13	TRBJ2-7	NA	CASSLNRGLEQYF	TGTGCCAGCAGCCTTAACAGGGGACTCGAGCAGTACTTC
TRBV18	TRBD1	14	TRBJ1-1	NA	CASSAVQGATEAFF	TGTGCCAGCTCAGCGGTACAGGGGGCCACTGAAGCTTTCTTT
TRBV4-2	NA	15	TRBJ2-2	once	CASTPFVGVAGELFF	TGTGCCAGCACCCCTTTCGTGGGGGTAGCCGGGGAGCTGTTTTTT
TRBV9	NA	15	TRBJ1-1	NA	CASSVVDSFNTEAFF	TGTGCCAGCAGCGTAGTGGACAGTTTTAACACTGAAGCTTTCTTT
TRBV2	TRBD1	14	TRBJ2-2	once	CASSEYRGTGELFF	TGTGCCAGCAGTGAATACAGGGGTACCGGGGAGCTGTTTTTT
TRBV5-1	NA	14	TRBJ1-4	NA	CASSLVGQSEKLFF	TGCGCCAGCAGCTTGGTTGGACAGAGTGAAAAACTGTTTTTT
TRBV6-1	NA	12	TRBJ1-3	NA	CASGSSGNTIYF	TGTGCCAGTGGAAGCTCTGGAAACACCATATATTTT
TRBV14	NA	12	TRBJ2-7	NA	CASSQDGVEQYF	TGTGCCAGCAGCCAAGATGGAGTCGAGCAGTACTTC
TRBV7-9	NA	16	TRBJ1-2	NA	CASSLEVGGGYYGYTF	TGTGCCAGCAGCTTGGAAGTTGGAGGCGGCTACTATGGCTACACCTTC
TRBV6-1	NA	14	TRBJ1-4	NA	CASSERGRNEKLFF	TGTGCCAGCAGTGAACGGGGCAGGAATGAAAAACTGTTTTTT
TRBV30	NA	15	TRBJ2-7	NA	CAWSGGLPRSYEQYF	TGTGCCTGGAGCGGGGGGCTCCCAAGGTCCTACGAGCAGTACTTC
TRBV11-2	NA	15	TRBJ1-1	NA	CASSLGVTVNTEAFF	TGTGCCAGCAGCTTAGGAGTGACAGTGAACACTGAAGCTTTCTTT
TRBV6-1	NA	17	TRBJ1-6	NA	CASSGQASSSYNSPLHF	TGTGCCAGCAGTGGGCAGGCCTCCAGCTCCTATAATTCACCCCTCCACTTT